This T cell receptor (beta chain) was profiled in a study of STAT5B mutations in CD4+ large granular lymphocyte leukemia. In the original analysis: Lowest detectable productive clonotype frequency was 2.59 x 10-5. Produced via immunoSEQ multiplex PCR; TCRdb's table is partial and in-frame only. V and J calls and clone size are those listed in that table; D and trimming were worked out from the DNA. This table holds 30,000 or so clones, around 82% found once. Controls came from buffy coats of healthy blood donors. This CDR3 has 15 residues. CDR1 and CDR2 from the germline V gene are SGHRS and YFSETQ. V shed 0 bases and J shed 5 bases, with 14 bases lying between them. This clone has just one count.

Material for sequencing was CD4+ T cells from blood buffy coats. The V call is TRBV5-1, the J call TRBJ2-5; D is undetermined. The sequence was collected from a human donor in good health. CDR3 coding DNA: TGCGCCAGCAGCTTGGTTGATCTTAGCATGGAGACCCAGTACTTC. Residues: CASSLVDLSMETQYF.